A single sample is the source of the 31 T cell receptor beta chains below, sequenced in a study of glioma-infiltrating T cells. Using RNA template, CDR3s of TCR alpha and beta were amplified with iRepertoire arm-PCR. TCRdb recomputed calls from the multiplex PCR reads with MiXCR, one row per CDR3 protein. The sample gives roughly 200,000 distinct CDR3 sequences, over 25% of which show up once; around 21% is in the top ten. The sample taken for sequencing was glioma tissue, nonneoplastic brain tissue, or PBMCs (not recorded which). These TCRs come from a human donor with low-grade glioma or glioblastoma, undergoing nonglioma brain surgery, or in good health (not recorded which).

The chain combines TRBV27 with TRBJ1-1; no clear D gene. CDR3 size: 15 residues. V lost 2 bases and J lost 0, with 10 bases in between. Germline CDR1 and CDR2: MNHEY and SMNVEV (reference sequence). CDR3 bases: TGTGCCAGCAGTTTAGGGAGCAGCTTGAACACTGAAGCTTTCTTT. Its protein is CASSLGSSLNTEAFF.

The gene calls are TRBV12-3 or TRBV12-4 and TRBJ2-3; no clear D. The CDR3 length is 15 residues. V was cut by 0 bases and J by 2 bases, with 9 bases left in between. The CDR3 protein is CASSLALRYTDTQYF. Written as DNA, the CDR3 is TGTGCCAGCAGTTTAGCTTTGCGGTACACAGATACGCAGTATTTT.

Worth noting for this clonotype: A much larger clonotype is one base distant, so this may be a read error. The CDR3 sequence: CSAGLAGAQHF. In DNA form, the CDR3 reads TGCAGCGCAGGTCTTGCAGGGGCCCAGCATTTT. The rearrangement uses TRBV29-1 and TRBJ1-5; possibly TRBD1 for D (6 bases). The CDR3 totals 11 residues. Per the germline V gene, CDR1 is SQVTM and CDR2 is ANQGSEA. The germline V and J ends were trimmed by 7 bases and 11 bases, with 15 bases remaining between them.

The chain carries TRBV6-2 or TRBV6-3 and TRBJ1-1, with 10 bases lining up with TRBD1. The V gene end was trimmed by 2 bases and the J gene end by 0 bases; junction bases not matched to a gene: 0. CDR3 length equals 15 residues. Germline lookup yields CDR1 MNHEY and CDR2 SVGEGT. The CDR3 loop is CASSYGTGVNTEAFF. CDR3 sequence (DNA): TGTGCCAGCAGTTACGGGACAGGGGTGAACACTGAAGCTTTCTTT.

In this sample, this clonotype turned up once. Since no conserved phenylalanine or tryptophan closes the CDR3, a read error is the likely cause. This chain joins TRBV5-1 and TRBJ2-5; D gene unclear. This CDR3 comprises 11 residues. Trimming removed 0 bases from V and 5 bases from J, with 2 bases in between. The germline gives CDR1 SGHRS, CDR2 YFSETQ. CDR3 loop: CASSLAETQYL. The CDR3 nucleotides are TGCGCCAGCAGCTTGGCCGAGACCCAGTACCTC.

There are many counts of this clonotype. The DNA of the CDR3 is TGTGCCAGCAGCTTATCGGACTATCAAGAGCAGTACTTC. Translated, it gives CASSLSDYQEQYF. This sequence joins TRBV7-6 and TRBJ2-7; D is possibly TRBD2 (6 bases). Germline V gene data show CDR1 as SGHVS and CDR2 as FNYEAQ. Trimming shortened V by 2 bases and J by 7 bases, and 12 bases separated the two germline ends. This CDR3 is built from 13 residues.

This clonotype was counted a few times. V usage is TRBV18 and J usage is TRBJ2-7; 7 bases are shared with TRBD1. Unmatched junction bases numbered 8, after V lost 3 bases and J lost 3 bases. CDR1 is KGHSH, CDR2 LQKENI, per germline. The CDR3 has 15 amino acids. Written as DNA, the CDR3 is TGTGCCAGCTCACCCGAACGGACAGGAGACTACGAGCAGTACTTC. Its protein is CASSPERTGDYEQYF.

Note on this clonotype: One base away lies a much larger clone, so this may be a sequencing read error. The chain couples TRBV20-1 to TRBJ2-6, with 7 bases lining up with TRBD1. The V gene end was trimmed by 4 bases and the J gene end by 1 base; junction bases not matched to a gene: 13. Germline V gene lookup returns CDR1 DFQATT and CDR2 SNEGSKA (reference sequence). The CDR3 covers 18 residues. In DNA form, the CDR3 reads TGCAGTGCTAAAGTAGAGGACAGGTTTACTTCTGGGGCCAACGTCCTGACTTTC. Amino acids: CSAKVEDRFTSGANVLTF.

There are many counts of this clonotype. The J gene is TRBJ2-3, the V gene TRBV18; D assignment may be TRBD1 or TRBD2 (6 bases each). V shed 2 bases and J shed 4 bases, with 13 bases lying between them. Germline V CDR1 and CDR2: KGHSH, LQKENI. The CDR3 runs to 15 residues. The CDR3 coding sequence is TGTGCCAGCTCACCAACAGGGAGGTACGCAGATACGCAGTATTTT. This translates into CASSPTGRYADTQYF.

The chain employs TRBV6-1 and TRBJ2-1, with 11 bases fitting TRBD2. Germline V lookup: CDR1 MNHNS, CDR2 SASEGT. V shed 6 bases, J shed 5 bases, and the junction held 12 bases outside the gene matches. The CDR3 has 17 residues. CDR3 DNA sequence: TGTGCCAGCAGCCCTCTCCCTTATAGCGGGAGGGACAATGAGCAGTTCTTC. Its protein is CASSPLPYSGRDNEQFF.

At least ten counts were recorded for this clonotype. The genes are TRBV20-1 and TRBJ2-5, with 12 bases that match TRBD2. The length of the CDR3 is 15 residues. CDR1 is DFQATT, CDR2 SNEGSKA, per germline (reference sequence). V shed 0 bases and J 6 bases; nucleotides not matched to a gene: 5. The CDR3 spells CSARDPTSGSKTQYF. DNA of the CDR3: TGCAGTGCTAGAGACCCGACTAGCGGGAGCAAGACCCAGTACTTC.

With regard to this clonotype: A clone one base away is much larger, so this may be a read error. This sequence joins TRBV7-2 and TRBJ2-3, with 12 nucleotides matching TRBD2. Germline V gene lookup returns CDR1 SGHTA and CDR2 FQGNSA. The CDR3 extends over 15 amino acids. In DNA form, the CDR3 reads TGTTCCAGCAGCCGGACTAGCGGGAACACAGATACGCAGTATTTT. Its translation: CSSSRTSGNTDTQYF. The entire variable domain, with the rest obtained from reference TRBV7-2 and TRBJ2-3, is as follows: GAGVSQSPSNKVTEKGKDVELRCDPISGHTALYWYRQSLGQGLEFLIYFQGNSAPDKSGLPSDRFSAERTGGSVSTLTIQRTQQEDSAVYLCSSSRTSGNTDTQYFGPGTRLTVL.

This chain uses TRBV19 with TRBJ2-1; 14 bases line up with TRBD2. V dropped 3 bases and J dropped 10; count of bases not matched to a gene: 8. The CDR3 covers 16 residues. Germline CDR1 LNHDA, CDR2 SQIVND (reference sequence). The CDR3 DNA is TGTGCCAGTAGTATCCCAGGGGGGACTAGCGGGAGAGAGCAGTTCTTC. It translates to CASSIPGGTSGREQFF.

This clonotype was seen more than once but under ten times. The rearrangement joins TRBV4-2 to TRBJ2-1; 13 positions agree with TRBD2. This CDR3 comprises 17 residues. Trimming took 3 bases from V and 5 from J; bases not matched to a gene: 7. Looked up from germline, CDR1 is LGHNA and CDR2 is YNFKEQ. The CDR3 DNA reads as TGTGCCAGCAGCCAGGTGTTAGGACTAGCGGGAGACAATGAGCAGTTCTTC. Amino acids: CASSQVLGLAGDNEQFF.

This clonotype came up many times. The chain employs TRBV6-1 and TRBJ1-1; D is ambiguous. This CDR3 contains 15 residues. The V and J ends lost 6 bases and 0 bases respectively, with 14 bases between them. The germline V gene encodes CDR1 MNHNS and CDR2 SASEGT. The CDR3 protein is CASSVGGEMNTEAFF. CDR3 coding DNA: TGTGCCAGCAGCGTCGGTGGCGAGATGAACACTGAAGCTTTCTTT.

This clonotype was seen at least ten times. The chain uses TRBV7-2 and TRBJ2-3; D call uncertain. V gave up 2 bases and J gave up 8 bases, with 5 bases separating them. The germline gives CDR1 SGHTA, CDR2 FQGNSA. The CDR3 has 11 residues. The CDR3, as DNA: TGTGCCAGCAGCTTATTAGCTACGCAGTATTTT. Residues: CASSLLATQYF.

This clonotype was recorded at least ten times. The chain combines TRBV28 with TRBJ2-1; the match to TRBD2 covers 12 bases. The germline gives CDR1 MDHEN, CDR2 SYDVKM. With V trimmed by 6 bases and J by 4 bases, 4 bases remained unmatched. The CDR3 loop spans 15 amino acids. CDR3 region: CASSRLAGEYNEQFF. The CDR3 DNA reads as TGTGCCAGCAGCAGACTAGCGGGAGAATACAATGAGCAGTTCTTC.

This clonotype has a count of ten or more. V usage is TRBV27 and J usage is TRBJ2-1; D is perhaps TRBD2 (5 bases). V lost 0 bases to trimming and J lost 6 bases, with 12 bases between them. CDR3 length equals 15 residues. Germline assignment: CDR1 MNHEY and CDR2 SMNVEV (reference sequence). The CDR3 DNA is TGTGCCAGCAGTTTATCGAATGAGGGCCCCAATGAGCAGTTCTTC. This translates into CASSLSNEGPNEQFF.

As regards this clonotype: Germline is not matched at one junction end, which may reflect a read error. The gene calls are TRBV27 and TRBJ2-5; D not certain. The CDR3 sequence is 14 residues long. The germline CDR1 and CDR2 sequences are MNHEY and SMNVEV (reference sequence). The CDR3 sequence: CASSPTYDQEAQYF. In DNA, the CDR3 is TGTGCCAGCAGTCCGACCTATGACCAAGAGGCCCAGTACTTC.

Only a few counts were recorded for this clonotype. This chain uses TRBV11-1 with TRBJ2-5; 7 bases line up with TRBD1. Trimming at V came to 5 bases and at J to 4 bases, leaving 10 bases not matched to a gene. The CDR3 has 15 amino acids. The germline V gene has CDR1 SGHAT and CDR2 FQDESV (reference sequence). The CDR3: CASSPGTEVLETQYF. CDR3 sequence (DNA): TGTGCCAGCAGCCCCGGGACAGAGGTACTAGAGACCCAGTACTTC.

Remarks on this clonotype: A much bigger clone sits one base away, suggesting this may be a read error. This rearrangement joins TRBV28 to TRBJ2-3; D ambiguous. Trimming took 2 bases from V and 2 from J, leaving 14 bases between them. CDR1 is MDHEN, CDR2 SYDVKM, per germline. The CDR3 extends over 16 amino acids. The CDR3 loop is CASSLIAEAPTDTQYF. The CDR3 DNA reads TGTGCCAGCAGTTTAATAGCAGAGGCTCCCACAGATACGCAGTATTTT. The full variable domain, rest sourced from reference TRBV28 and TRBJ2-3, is DVKVTQSSRYLVKRTGEKVFLECVQDMDHENMFWYRQDPGLGLRLIYFSYDVKMKEKGDIPEGYSVSREKKERFSLILESASTNQTSMYLCASSLIAEAPTDTQYFGPGTRLTVL.

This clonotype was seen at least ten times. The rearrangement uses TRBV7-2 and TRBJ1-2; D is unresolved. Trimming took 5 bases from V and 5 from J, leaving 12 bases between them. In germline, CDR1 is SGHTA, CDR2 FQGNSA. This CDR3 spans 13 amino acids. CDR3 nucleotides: TGTGCCAGCAGCCCCATCGTGGATTATGGCTACACCTTC. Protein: CASSPIVDYGYTF.

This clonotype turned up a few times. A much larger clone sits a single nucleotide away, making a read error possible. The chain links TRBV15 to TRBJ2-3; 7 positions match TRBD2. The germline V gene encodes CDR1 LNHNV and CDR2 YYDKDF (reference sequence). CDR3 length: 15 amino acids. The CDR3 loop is CATSFGTTRTGTQYF. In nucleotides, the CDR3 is TGTGCCACCAGCTTTGGGACTACACGAACAGGTACGCAGTATTTT.

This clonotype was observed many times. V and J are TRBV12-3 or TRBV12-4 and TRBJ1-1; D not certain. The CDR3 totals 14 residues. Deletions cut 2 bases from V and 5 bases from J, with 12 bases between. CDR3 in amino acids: CASSLRAVETEAFF. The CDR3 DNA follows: TGTGCCAGCAGTTTAAGGGCCGTGGAGACTGAAGCTTTCTTT.

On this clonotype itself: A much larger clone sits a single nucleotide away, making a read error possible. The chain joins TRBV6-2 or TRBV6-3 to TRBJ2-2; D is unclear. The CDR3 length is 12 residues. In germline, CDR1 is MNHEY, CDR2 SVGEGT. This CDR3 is CATGLNAGELFF. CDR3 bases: TGTGCGACCGGGCTTAACGCCGGGGAGCTGTTTTTT.

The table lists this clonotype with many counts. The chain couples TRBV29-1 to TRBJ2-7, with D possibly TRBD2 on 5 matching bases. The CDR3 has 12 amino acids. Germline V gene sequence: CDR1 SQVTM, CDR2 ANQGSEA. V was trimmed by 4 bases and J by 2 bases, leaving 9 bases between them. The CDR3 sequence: CSVASSTYEQYF. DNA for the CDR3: TGCAGCGTTGCTAGCTCTACCTACGAGCAGTACTTC.

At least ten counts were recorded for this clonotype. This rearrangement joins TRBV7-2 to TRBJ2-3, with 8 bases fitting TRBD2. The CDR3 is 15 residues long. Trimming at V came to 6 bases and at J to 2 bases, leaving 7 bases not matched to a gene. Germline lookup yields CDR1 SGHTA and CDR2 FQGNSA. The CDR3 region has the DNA TGTGCCAGCAGGCCCACGGGAGGGCCCACAGATACGCAGTATTTT. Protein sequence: CASRPTGGPTDTQYF.

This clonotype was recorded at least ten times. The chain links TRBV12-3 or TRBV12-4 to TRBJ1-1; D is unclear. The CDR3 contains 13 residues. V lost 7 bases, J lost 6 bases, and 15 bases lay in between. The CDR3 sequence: CASTDGVQSEAFF. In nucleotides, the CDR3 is TGTGCCAGCACCGACGGGGTACAGTCTGAAGCTTTCTTT.

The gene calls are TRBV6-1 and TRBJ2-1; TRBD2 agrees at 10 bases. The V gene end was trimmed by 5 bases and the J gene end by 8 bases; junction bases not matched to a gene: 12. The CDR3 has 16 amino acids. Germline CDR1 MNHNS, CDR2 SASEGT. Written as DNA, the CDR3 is TGTGCCAGCAGTTTAGACGTCCTAGCGGGAGTTGATGAGCAGTTCTTC. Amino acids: CASSLDVLAGVDEQFF.

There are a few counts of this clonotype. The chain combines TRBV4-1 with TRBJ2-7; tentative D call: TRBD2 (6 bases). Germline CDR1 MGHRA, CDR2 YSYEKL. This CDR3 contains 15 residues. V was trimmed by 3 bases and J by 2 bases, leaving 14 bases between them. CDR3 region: CASSQLAEPAYEQYF. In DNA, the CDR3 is TGCGCCAGCAGCCAGTTAGCGGAGCCAGCCTACGAGCAGTACTTC.

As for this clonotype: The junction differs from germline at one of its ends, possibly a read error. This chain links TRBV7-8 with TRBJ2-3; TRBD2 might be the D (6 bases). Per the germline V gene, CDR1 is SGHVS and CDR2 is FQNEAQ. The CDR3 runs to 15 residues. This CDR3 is CATSARDFYTGTQYF. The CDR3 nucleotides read TGTGCCACCAGTGCCCGGGACTTCTACACAGGTACGCAGTATTTT.